The 19 T cell receptor beta chains given below trace back to one sample, sequenced in a study of T cell responses to AZD1222 COVID-19 vaccine. TCRdb keeps only in-frame clones here, not all; method: immunoSEQ multiplex PCR. The sample has more than 150,000 clones; 70% to 90% are singletons. Sequenced material: peripheral blood, taken on day 0 of AZD1222 vaccination. These receptors originate from an adult in good health.

The J gene is TRBJ1-5, the V gene TRBV18; weak D call: TRBD1 (5 bases). CDR3 length: 16 residues. Germline-derived CDR1 and CDR2 are KGHSH and LQKENI. The V end was cut by 6 bases, the J end by 3 bases, with 18 bases between. The chain's CDR3 is CASSVDSSNFNQPQHF. The CDR3 bases are TGTGCCAGCTCCGTAGACAGCAGCAACTTCAATCAGCCCCAGCATTTT.

V gene TRBV11-3 combines with J gene TRBJ1-1, with D perhaps matching TRBD1 (6 bases). V lost 1 base and J lost 4, with 13 bases in between. Germline-derived CDR1 and CDR2 are SGHNT and YENEEA. The CDR3 runs 15 residues. The CDR3 nucleotides read TGTGCCAGCAGCTTAGGGGCGGGGGCAGGCACTGAAGCTTTCTTT. As protein: CASSLGAGAGTEAFF.

V usage is TRBV28 and J usage is TRBJ1-6; the match to TRBD1 covers 8 bases. V was clipped by 10 bases and J by 8 bases; unmatched bases: 13. Germline CDR1 and CDR2: MDHEN and SYDVKM. The CDR3 has 15 amino acids. The CDR3 spells CATNGGDRGDSPLHF. The CDR3 coding sequence is TGTGCCACCAATGGTGGAGACAGGGGAGATTCACCCCTCCACTTT.

This chain links TRBV2 with TRBJ2-7; possibly TRBD1 for D (5 bases). The CDR3 runs 15 residues. Per the germline V gene, CDR1 is SNHLY and CDR2 is FYNNEI. Deletions cut 2 bases from V and 7 bases from J, with 18 bases between. The CDR3 coding sequence is TGTGCCAGCAGTGAAAGCAGGGTGCCTACAGGAGAGCAGTACTTC. Its protein product is CASSESRVPTGEQYF.

The genes are TRBV5-1 and TRBJ2-5, with D tentatively TRBD1 (6 bases). Trimming left V 5 bases short and J 2 bases short, with 13 bases between. The germline gives CDR1 SGHRS, CDR2 YFSETQ. The CDR3 contains 14 residues. CDR3 loop: CASRGGGDQETQYF. In DNA, the CDR3 is TGCGCCAGCAGAGGTGGGGGCGATCAAGAGACCCAGTACTTC.

The rearrangement links TRBV28 to TRBJ1-4; D is possibly TRBD1 (5 bases). The ends were cut back, 6 bases at V and 10 bases at J, with 18 bases in the middle. Per the germline V gene, CDR1 is MDHEN and CDR2 is SYDVKM. The CDR3 has 14 amino acids. The CDR3: CASRNSPGRRKLFF. CDR3 DNA: TGTGCCAGCAGAAACTCACCGGGACGAAGAAAACTGTTTTTT.

The chain recombines TRBV15 with TRBJ2-1; D is unresolved. V lost 0 bases and J 9 bases, leaving 9 bases between the germline ends. The CDR3 sequence is 13 residues long. CDR1 is LNHNV, CDR2 YYDKDF, per germline (reference sequence). CDR3 in amino acids: CATSRDIGTEQFF. The CDR3 DNA reads as TGTGCCACCAGCAGAGATATAGGCACTGAGCAGTTCTTC.

The chain combines TRBV11-2 with TRBJ1-2, with TRBD1 matching 8 bases. Germline CDR1 and CDR2: SGHAT and FQNNGV. J was trimmed by 14 bases and V by 4 bases; bases with no gene match: 12. The CDR3 runs to 13 residues. The CDR3 loop reads CASSSETGQGDTF. CDR3 nucleotides: TGTGCCAGCAGCTCTGAGACCGGACAGGGTGATACCTTC.

DNA of the CDR3: TGCGCCAGCAGCTCACCGGCCGGACAGACCAACAATGAGCAGTTCTTC. Amino acid sequence: CASSSPAGQTNNEQFF. This chain connects TRBV10-1 to TRBJ2-1; a possible D gene is TRBD1 (6 bases). The CDR3 runs 16 residues. Germline V CDR1 and CDR2: WNHNN, SYGVQD (reference sequence). The ends were cut back, 6 bases at V and 5 bases at J, with 20 bases in the middle.

The V and J genes are TRBV10-2 and TRBJ1-2; the D gene is possibly TRBD1 (5 bases). The CDR3 totals 14 residues. CDR1 is WSHSY and CDR2 is SAAADI in the germline V gene. V dropped 8 bases and J dropped 3 bases, with 16 bases sitting between them. In DNA form, the CDR3 reads TGCGCCAGCGTAAACGGGGCTTTGGACTATGGCTACACCTTC. Translation: CASVNGALDYGYTF.

The chain joins TRBV5-1 to TRBJ2-1; D uncertain. Germline V gene lookup returns CDR1 SGHRS and CDR2 YFSETQ. The CDR3 runs to 12 residues. The V gene lost 4 bases and the J gene lost 8 bases, with 10 bases spanning the gap. The chain's CDR3 is CASSVSGDEQFF. In DNA form, the CDR3 reads TGCGCCAGCAGCGTGAGTGGGGATGAGCAGTTCTTC.

A remark on this clone: In the same sample, other DNA sequences code for this CDR3. This chain joins TRBV7-3 and TRBJ2-5; no definite D call. V was pared by 1 base and J by 4 bases, with 10 bases between. This CDR3 is 14 amino acids long. Germline CDR1 SGHTA, CDR2 FQGTGA. As DNA, the CDR3 is TGTGCCAGCAGCTTAAGTGGGTCGAGAGAGACCCAGTACTTC. Translated, it gives CASSLSGSRETQYF.

The chain carries TRBV4-2 and TRBJ1-3, with D uncertain. The CDR3 consists of 18 residues. Trimming removed 0 bases from V and 0 bases from J, with 15 bases in between. Germline V lookup: CDR1 LGHNA, CDR2 YNFKEQ. CDR3 nucleotides: TGTGCCAGCAGCCAAGAAGGTGTGAAGTCCGACTCTGGAAACACCATATATTTT. It is translated as CASSQEGVKSDSGNTIYF.

The chain uses TRBV5-1 and TRBJ1-2; TRBD1 might be the D (5 bases). Trimming shortened V by 9 bases and J by 2 bases, and 17 bases separated the two germline ends. Germline-derived CDR1 and CDR2 are SGHRS and YFSETQ. This CDR3 has 14 residues. CDR3 protein: CATKETDSNYGYTF. The CDR3 DNA reads TGCGCCACCAAGGAGACAGACTCGAACTATGGCTACACCTTC.

This chain links TRBV7-9 with TRBJ1-2; a possible D gene is TRBD1 (6 bases). The V end lost 5 bases, the J end lost 6 bases, and 19 bases lay between the germline ends. Per the germline V gene, CDR1 is SEHNR and CDR2 is FQNEAQ (reference sequence). The CDR3 runs 15 residues. The CDR3 nucleotides are TGTGCCAGCAGCATCTCGACAGGCCGTGGGGATGGCTACACCTTC. Its translation is CASSISTGRGDGYTF.

J is TRBJ1-6 and V is TRBV19; D call uncertain. V lost 4 bases to trimming and J lost 7 bases, with 11 bases between them. The CDR3 runs 14 residues. CDR1 is LNHDA and CDR2 is SQIVND in the germline V gene (reference sequence). Here the CDR3 DNA reads TGTGCCAGTAGTACCAGGATTGAAAATTCACCCCTCCACTTT. Translating it yields CASSTRIENSPLHF.

The chain links TRBV7-3 to TRBJ2-1; TRBD2 agrees at 11 bases. This CDR3 has 15 residues. Losses at the gene ends were 5 bases for V and 7 bases for J; bases not matched to a gene: 7. Germline values: CDR1 SGHTA, CDR2 FQGTGA. The CDR3 nucleotides read TGTGCCAGCAGCCAACAACTAGCGGGAGCGAATGAGCAGTTCTTC. It translates to CASSQQLAGANEQFF.

The rearrangement links TRBV28 to TRBJ2-5; 7 bases agree with TRBD2. Trimming took 6 bases from V and 7 from J; bases not matched to a gene: 17. This CDR3 comprises 16 residues. Per the germline V gene, CDR1 is MDHEN and CDR2 is SYDVKM. The CDR3 DNA sequence: TGTGCCAGCAGGCCATCGGGAGGCTCTCATGGGCGGACCCAGTACTTC. Translating gives CASRPSGGSHGRTQYF.

The chain links TRBV28 to TRBJ2-7; 8 bases agree with TRBD1. The CDR3 loop spans 15 amino acids. Germline-derived CDR1 and CDR2 are MDHEN and SYDVKM. V shed 6 bases and J 2 bases; nucleotides not matched to a gene: 9. The CDR3 DNA follows: TGTGCCAGCAGCCTCAGACAGGGGTCGACCTACGAGCAGTACTTC. Its translation is CASSLRQGSTYEQYF. Combining the CDR3 with reference TRBV28 and TRBJ2-7 gives the whole variable domain DVKVTQSSRYLVKRTGEKVFLECVQDMDHENMFWYRQDPGLGLRLIYFSYDVKMKEKGDIPEGYSVSREKKERFSLILESASTNQTSMYLCASSLRQGSTYEQYFGPGTRLTVT.